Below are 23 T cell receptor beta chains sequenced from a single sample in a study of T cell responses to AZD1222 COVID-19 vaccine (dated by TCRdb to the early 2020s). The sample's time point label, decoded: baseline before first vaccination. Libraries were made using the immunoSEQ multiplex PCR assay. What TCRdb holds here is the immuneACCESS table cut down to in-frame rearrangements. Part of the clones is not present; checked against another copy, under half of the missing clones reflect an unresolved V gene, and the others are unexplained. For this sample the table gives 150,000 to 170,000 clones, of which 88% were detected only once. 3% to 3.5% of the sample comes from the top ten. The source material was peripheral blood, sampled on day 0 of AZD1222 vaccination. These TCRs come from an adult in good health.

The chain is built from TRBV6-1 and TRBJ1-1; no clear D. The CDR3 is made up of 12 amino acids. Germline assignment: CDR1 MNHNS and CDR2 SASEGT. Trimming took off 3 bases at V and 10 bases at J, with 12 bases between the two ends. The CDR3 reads CASSDQSGSAFF. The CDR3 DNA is TGTGCCAGCAGTGATCAGAGCGGTTCAGCTTTCTTT.

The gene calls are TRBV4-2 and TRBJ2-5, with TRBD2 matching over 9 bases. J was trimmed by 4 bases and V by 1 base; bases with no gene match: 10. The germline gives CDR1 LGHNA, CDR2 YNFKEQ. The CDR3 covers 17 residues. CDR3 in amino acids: CASSQGNGAGGGETQYF. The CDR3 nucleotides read TGTGCCAGCAGCCAAGGAAATGGAGCGGGGGGAGGAGAGACCCAGTACTTC.

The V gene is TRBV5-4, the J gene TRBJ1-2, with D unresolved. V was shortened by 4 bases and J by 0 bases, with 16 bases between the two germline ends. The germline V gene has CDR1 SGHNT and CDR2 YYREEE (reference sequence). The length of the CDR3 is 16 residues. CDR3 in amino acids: CASSHWLRATNYGYTF. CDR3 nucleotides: TGTGCCAGCAGCCATTGGTTGCGCGCCACTAACTATGGCTACACCTTC.

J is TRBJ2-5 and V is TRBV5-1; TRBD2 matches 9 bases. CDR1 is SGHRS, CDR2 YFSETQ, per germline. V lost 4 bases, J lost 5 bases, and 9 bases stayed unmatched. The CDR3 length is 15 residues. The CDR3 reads CASSHAGLATETQYF. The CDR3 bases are TGCGCCAGCAGCCACGCGGGACTAGCAACGGAGACCCAGTACTTC.

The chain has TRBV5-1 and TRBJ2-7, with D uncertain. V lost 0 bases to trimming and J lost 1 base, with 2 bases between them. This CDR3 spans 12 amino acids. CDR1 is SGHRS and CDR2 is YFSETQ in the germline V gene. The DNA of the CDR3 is TGCGCCAGCAGCTTGGTGTCCTACGAGCAGTACTTC. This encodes CASSLVSYEQYF.

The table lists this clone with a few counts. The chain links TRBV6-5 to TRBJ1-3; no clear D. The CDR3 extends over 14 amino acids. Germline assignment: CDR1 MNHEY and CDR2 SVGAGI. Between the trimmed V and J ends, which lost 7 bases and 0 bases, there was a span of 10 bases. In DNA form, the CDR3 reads TGTGCCAGCACCTCCCACGGCTCTGGAAACACCATATATTTT. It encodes CASTSHGSGNTIYF.

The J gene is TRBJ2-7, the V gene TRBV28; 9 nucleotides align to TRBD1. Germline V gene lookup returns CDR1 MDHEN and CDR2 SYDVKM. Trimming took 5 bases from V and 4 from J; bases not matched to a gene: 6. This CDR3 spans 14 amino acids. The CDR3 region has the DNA TGTGCCAGCAGTCTACAGGGGGCCGGGTACGAGCAGTACTTC. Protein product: CASSLQGAGYEQYF. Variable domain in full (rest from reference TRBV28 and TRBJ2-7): DVKVTQSSRYLVKRTGEKVFLECVQDMDHENMFWYRQDPGLGLRLIYFSYDVKMKEKGDIPEGYSVSREKKERFSLILESASTNQTSMYLCASSLQGAGYEQYFGPGTRLTVT.

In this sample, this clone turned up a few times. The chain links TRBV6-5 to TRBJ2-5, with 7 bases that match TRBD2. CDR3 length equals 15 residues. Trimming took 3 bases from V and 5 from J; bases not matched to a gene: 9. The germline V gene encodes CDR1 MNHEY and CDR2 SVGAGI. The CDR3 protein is CASSYSEGGAETQYF. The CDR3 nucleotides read TGTGCCAGCAGTTATTCGGAGGGAGGGGCGGAGACCCAGTACTTC.

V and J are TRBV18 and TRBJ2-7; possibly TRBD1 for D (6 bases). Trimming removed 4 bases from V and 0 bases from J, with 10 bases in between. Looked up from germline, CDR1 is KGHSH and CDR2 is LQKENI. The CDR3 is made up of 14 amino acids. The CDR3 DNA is TGTGCCAGCTCACTGGGACACCTCTCCTACGAGCAGTACTTC. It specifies CASSLGHLSYEQYF. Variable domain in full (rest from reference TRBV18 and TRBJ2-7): NAGVMQNPRHLVRRRGQEARLRCSPMKGHSHVYWYRQLPEEGLKFMVYLQKENIIDESGMPKERFSAEFPKEGPSILRIQQVVRGDSAAYFCASSLGHLSYEQYFGPGTRLTVT.

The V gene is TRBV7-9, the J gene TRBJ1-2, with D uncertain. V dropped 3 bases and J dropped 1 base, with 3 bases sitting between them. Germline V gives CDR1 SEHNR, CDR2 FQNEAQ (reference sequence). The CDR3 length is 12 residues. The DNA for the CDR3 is TGTGCCAGCAGCTTTAATAACTATGGCTACACCTTC. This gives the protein CASSFNNYGYTF.

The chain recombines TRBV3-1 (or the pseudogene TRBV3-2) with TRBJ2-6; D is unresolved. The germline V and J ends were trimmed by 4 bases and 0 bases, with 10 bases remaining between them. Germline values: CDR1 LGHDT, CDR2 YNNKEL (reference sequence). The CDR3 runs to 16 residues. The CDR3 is CASSRGRFSGANVLTF. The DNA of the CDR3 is TGTGCCAGCAGCCGTGGACGGTTCTCTGGGGCCAACGTCCTGACTTTC.

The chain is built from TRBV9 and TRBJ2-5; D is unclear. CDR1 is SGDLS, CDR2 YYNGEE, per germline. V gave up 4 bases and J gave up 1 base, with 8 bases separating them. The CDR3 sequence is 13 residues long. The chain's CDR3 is CASSYISQETQYF. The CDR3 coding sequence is TGTGCCAGCAGCTATATTTCCCAAGAGACCCAGTACTTC.

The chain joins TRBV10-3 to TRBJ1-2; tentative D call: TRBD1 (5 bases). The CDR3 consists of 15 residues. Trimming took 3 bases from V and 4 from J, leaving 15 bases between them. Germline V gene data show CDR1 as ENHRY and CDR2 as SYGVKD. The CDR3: CAISDLPGSSYGYTF. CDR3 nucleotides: TGTGCCATCAGTGATCTTCCAGGGAGCAGCTATGGCTACACCTTC.

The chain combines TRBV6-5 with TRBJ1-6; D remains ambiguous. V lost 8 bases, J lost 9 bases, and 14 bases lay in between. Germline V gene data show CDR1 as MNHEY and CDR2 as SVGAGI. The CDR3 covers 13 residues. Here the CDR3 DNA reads TGTGCCAGCTATCGCGGGTCGGGTTCACCCCTCCACTTT. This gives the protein CASYRGSGSPLHF.

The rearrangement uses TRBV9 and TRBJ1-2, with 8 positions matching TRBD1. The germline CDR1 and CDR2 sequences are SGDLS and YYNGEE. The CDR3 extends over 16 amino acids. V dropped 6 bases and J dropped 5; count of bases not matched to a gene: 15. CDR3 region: CASTREGQGADYGYTF. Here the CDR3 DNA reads TGTGCCAGCACCCGAGAGGGGCAGGGGGCAGATTATGGCTACACCTTC.

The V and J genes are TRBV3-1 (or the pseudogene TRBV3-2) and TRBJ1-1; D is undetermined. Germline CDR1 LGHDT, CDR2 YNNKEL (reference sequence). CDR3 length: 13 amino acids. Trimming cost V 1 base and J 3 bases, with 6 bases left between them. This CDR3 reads CASSQATYTEAFF. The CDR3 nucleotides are TGTGCCAGCAGCCAAGCCACTTACACTGAAGCTTTCTTT.

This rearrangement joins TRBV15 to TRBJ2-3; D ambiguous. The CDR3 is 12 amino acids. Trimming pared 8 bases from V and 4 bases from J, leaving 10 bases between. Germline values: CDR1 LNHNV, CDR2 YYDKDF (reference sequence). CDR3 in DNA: TGTGCCACCGCAAATAACGCAGATACGCAGTATTTT. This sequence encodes CATANNADTQYF.

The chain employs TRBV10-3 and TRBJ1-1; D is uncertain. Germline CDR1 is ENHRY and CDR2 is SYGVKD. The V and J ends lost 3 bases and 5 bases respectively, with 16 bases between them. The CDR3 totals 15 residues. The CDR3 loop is CAISDSGSRGTEAFF. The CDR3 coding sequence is TGTGCCATCAGTGATTCGGGGTCCCGAGGGACTGAAGCTTTCTTT.

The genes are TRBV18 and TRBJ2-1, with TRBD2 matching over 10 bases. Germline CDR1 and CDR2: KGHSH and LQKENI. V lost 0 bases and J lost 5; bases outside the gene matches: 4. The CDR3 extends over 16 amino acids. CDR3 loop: CASSPPVAGGDNEQFF. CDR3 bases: TGTGCCAGCTCACCACCAGTAGCGGGGGGAGACAATGAGCAGTTCTTC.

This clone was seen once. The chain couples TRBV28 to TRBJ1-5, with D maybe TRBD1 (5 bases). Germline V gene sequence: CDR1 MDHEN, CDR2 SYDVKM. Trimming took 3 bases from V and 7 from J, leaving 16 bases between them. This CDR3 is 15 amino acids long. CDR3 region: CASSFLAGLRQPQHF. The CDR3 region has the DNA TGTGCCAGCAGTTTCTTGGCAGGGCTGCGACAGCCCCAGCATTTT.

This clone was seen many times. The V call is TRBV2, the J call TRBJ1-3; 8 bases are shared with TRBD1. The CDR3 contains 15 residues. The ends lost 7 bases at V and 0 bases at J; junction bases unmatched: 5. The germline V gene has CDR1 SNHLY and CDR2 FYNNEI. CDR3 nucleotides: TGTGCCAGCACGGGACAGGTAGTCTCTGGAAACACCATATATTTT. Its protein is CASTGQVVSGNTIYF.

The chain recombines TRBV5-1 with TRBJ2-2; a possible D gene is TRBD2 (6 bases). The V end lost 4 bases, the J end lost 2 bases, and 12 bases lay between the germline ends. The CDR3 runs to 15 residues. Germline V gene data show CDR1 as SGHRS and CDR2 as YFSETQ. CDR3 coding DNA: TGCGCCAGCAGCGAGCGCGGGGTCAACACCGGGGAGCTGTTTTTT. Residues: CASSERGVNTGELFF.

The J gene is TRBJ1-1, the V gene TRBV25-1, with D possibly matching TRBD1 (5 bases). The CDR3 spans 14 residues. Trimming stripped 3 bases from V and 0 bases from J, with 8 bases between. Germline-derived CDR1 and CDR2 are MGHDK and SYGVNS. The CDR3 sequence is CASSETAMNTEAFF. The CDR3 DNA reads TGTGCCAGCAGTGAGACAGCTATGAACACTGAAGCTTTCTTT.